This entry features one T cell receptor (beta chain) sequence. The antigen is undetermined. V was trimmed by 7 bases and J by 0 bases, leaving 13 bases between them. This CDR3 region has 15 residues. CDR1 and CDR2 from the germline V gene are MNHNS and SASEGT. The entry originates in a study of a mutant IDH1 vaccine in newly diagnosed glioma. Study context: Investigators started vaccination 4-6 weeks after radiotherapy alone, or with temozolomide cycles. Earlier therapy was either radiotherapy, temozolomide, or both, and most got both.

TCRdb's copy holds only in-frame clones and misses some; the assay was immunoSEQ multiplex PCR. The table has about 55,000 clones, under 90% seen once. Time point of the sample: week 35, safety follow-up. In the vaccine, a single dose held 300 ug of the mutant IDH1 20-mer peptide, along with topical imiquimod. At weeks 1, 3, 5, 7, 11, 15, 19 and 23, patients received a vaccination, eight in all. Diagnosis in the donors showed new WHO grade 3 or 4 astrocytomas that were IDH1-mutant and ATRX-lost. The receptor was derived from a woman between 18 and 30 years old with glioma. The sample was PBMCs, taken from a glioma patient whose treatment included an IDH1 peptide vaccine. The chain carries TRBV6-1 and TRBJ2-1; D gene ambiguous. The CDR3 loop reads CASTLSLLSYNEQFF. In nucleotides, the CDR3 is TGTGCCAGCACCCTTAGCCTCCTCTCCTACAATGAGCAGTTCTTC.